The 24 T cell receptor beta chains listed next were all sequenced from one sample in a study of shared clonotypes between healthy human individuals. TCRdb keeps only in-frame clones here, not all; method: immunoSEQ multiplex PCR. The data hold about 990,000 clones, with approximately 78% observed a single time. Sequencing was performed on memory CD4+ T cells from PBMCs. Subset defined: CD45RA-negative fraction. These receptors all stem from a man aged 18 to 35 in good health. Some clones in this sample may be carry-over from other donors' samples.

This clone was seen just once. This chain links TRBV7-2 with TRBJ1-1, with 8 bases identical to TRBD1. Per germline, CDR1 SGHTA and CDR2 FQGNSA. The J segment lost 0 bases and the V segment lost 5 bases, leaving 5 bases of the junction unmatched. This CDR3 region has 15 residues. The CDR3 DNA follows: TGTGCCAGCAGCCGACAGGGGCTCATGAACACTGAAGCTTTCTTT. Translation gives CASSRQGLMNTEAFF.

In this sample, this clone turned up a few times. This chain connects TRBV6-1 to TRBJ2-7; D not resolved. The CDR3 sequence is 13 residues long. Per germline, CDR1 MNHNS and CDR2 SASEGT. Trimming cost V 5 bases and J 2 bases, with 10 bases left between them. CDR3 in DNA: TGTGCCAGCAGTCATGACACTCCCTACGAGCAGTACTTC. Encoded protein: CASSHDTPYEQYF.

This clone appeared a few times. The rearrangement uses TRBV27 and TRBJ2-2; D is unresolved. Trimming removed 0 bases from V and 4 bases from J, with 6 bases in between. The CDR3 totals 14 residues. CDR1 is MNHEY and CDR2 is SMNVEV in the germline V gene (reference sequence). CDR3 protein: CASSLSPGTGELFF. DNA of the CDR3: TGTGCCAGCAGTTTATCGCCCGGCACCGGGGAGCTGTTTTTT.

This clone was found a few times. This chain joins TRBV2 and TRBJ1-2; D unresolved. V was trimmed by 4 bases and J by 9 bases, leaving 15 bases between them. The CDR3 length is 13 residues. The V gene's germline CDR1 is SNHLY and CDR2 FYNNEI. The CDR3 protein is CASSVGPTDRYTF. CDR3 coding DNA: TGTGCCAGCAGTGTTGGCCCCACAGACCGCTACACCTTC.

V and J are TRBV13 and TRBJ2-3; 10 bases fit TRBD2. V gave up 8 bases and J gave up 5 bases; unmatched junction bases: 7. The CDR3 sequence is 14 residues long. Germline V gene lookup returns CDR1 PRHDT and CDR2 FYEKMQ (reference sequence). CDR3: CASYPSGSGDTQYF. DNA for the CDR3: TGTGCCAGCTACCCTAGCGGGAGCGGAGATACGCAGTATTTT.

This clone was observed a few times. The CDR3 sequence is CASSRTNEKLFF. For the CDR3, the DNA is TGTGCCAGCAGTCGAACTAATGAAAAACTGTTTTTT. The rearrangement uses TRBV28 and TRBJ1-4, with unresolved D. CDR1 and CDR2 from the germline V gene are MDHEN and SYDVKM. The CDR3 extends over 12 amino acids. The V and J ends lost 5 bases and 1 base respectively, with 2 bases between them.

The CDR3 DNA sequence: TGCGCCAGCAGCCTTATATCGGGAGGGACCGGGGAGCTGTTTTTT. Encoded protein: CASSLISGGTGELFF. The chain uses TRBV4-3 and TRBJ2-2, with 8 nucleotides matching TRBD2. From germline, CDR1 is LGHNA and CDR2 YSLEER. V lost 4 bases to trimming and J lost 5 bases; unmatched junction nucleotides: 6. The CDR3 has 15 residues.

The chain combines TRBV6-1 with TRBJ1-1; D remains unclear. Per germline, CDR1 MNHNS and CDR2 SASEGT. V was cut by 11 bases and J by 5 bases, with 9 bases left in between. The CDR3 loop spans 10 amino acids. CDR3 nucleotide sequence: TGTGCCGTGGGAAGAACTGAAGCTTTCTTT. Amino acids: CAVGRTEAFF.

The chain uses TRBV28 and TRBJ1-4, with TRBD1 as a possible D gene (5 bases). This CDR3 spans 15 amino acids. Trimming shortened V by 7 bases and J by 3 bases, and 15 bases separated the two germline ends. Germline-derived CDR1 and CDR2 are MDHEN and SYDVKM. The CDR3 loop reads CASTPWGDANEKLFF. The CDR3 nucleotides are TGTGCCAGCACCCCGTGGGGGGACGCTAATGAAAAACTGTTTTTT.

On this clone: The identical CDR3 is also encoded by other nucleotide sequences in the sample. This rearrangement joins TRBV5-1 to TRBJ1-4, with D uncertain. Trimming cost V 0 bases and J 5 bases, with 5 bases left between them. The CDR3 has 13 amino acids. Germline V gene sequence: CDR1 SGHRS, CDR2 YFSETQ. This chain's CDR3 is CASSLGTNEKLFF. CDR3 DNA: TGCGCCAGCAGCTTGGGTACCAATGAAAAACTGTTTTTT.

Worth noting for this clone: A much larger clone lies one base from this, so it may be a read error. The gene calls are TRBV11-3 and TRBJ2-3; no clear D. Trimming took 2 bases from V and 1 from J, leaving 4 bases between them. CDR3 length equals 13 residues. Germline V gene lookup returns CDR1 SGHNT and CDR2 YENEEA. The CDR3 nucleotides are TGTGCCAGCAGCTTAACGGGCACAGATACGCAGTATTTT. It specifies CASSLTGTDTQYF.

The V and J genes are TRBV7-2 and TRBJ2-7, with 8 positions matching TRBD2. CDR1 SGHTA and CDR2 FQGNSA come from the germline V gene. The CDR3 sequence is 15 residues long. The trim removed 4 bases at V and 2 bases at J, leaving 7 bases unmatched. The CDR3 DNA reads TGTGCCAGCAGCTCATGGCGGGAGGTTACCTACGAGCAGTACTTC. The encoded protein is CASSSWREVTYEQYF.

The V and J genes are TRBV28 and TRBJ2-1, with D uncertain. Germline loops: CDR1 MDHEN, CDR2 SYDVKM. The V gene lost 2 bases and the J gene lost 5 bases, with 10 bases spanning the gap. The CDR3 has 14 amino acids. The CDR3 loop is CASSLLRQNNEQFF. The DNA for the CDR3 is TGTGCCAGCAGTTTACTCCGGCAAAACAATGAGCAGTTCTTC.

This chain uses TRBV2 with TRBJ1-1; the D gene is possibly TRBD1 (5 bases). V was pared by 6 bases and J by 2 bases, with 7 bases between. The CDR3 covers 12 residues. Germline V lookup: CDR1 SNHLY, CDR2 FYNNEI. The CDR3 coding sequence is TGTGCCAGCAGAGGGACCAACACTGAAGCTTTCTTT. This translates into CASRGTNTEAFF.

V usage is TRBV9 and J usage is TRBJ2-7; D possibly corresponds to TRBD1 (6 bases). V lost 0 bases, J lost 2 bases, and 15 bases lay in between. The CDR3 totals 16 residues. The germline V gene encodes CDR1 SGDLS and CDR2 YYNGEE. CDR3 amino acids: CASSVDEGVGAYEQYF. The CDR3 DNA is TGTGCCAGCAGCGTAGACGAGGGGGTTGGGGCCTACGAGCAGTACTTC.

The count of this clone is one. V usage is TRBV11-2 and J usage is TRBJ2-7; a weak D match, TRBD2 (5 bases). CDR1 is SGHAT, CDR2 FQNNGV, per germline. Trimming removed 3 bases at V and 5 bases at J, with 8 bases between. This CDR3 region has 12 residues. The chain's CDR3 is CASSFEGNEQYF. CDR3 coding DNA: TGTGCCAGCAGCTTTGAGGGAAACGAGCAGTACTTC.

The chain links TRBV7-9 to TRBJ1-1, with TRBD1 identical over 7 bases. Trimming cost V 2 bases and J 8 bases; bases outside gene matches: 5. Looked up from germline, CDR1 is SEHNR and CDR2 is FQNEAQ (reference sequence). The CDR3 has 13 amino acids. The CDR3 spells CASSLNQGGEAFF. The DNA for the CDR3 is TGTGCCAGCAGCTTAAACCAGGGGGGAGAAGCTTTCTTT.

The rearrangement links TRBV5-1 to TRBJ2-5, with 7 bases matching TRBD1. Trimming cost V 4 bases and J 5 bases; bases outside gene matches: 17. The CDR3 covers 17 residues. The germline V gene encodes CDR1 SGHRS and CDR2 YFSETQ. The CDR3 DNA reads TGCGCCAGCAGCCCGAAAGGGACAGTTGGGATGTTCGAGACCCAGTACTTC. Encoded protein: CASSPKGTVGMFETQYF.

J is TRBJ1-2 and V is TRBV28; D ambiguous. Between the trimmed V and J ends, which lost 8 bases and 2 bases, there was a span of 15 bases. The CDR3 is 14 residues long. Germline loops: CDR1 MDHEN, CDR2 SYDVKM. The CDR3 reads CASGTEGWNYGYTF. Here the CDR3 DNA reads TGTGCCAGCGGAACAGAGGGATGGAACTATGGCTACACCTTC.

With respect to this clone: Other DNA sequences in this sample translate to the same CDR3. The V call is TRBV5-4, the J call TRBJ2-5; TRBD1 is a possible D gene (5 bases). CDR1 and CDR2 (germline): SGHNT, YYREEE (reference sequence). CDR3 length equals 13 residues. V dropped 2 bases and J dropped 1 base, with 6 bases sitting between them. CDR3 amino acids: CASSFQGQETQYF. The CDR3 DNA sequence: TGTGCCAGCAGCTTTCAGGGCCAAGAGACCCAGTACTTC. Full variable domain (outside the CDR3, taken from reference TRBV5-4 and TRBJ2-5): ETGVTQSPTHLIKTRGQQVTLRCSSQSGHNTVSWYQQALGQGPQFIFQYYREEENGRGNFPPRFSGLQFPNYSSELNVNALELDDSALYLCASSFQGQETQYFGPGTRLLVL.

The V gene is TRBV28, the J gene TRBJ2-7, with D maybe TRBD1 (5 bases). The V gene's germline CDR1 is MDHEN and CDR2 SYDVKM. This CDR3 is 15 amino acids long. V was shortened by 7 bases and J by 3 bases, with 19 bases between the two germline ends. Here the CDR3 reads CASTKPGVGDYEQYF. The CDR3 region has the DNA TGTGCCAGCACCAAACCTGGGGTAGGGGACTACGAGCAGTACTTC. The full variable domain, in which reference TRBV28 and TRBJ2-7 provide the parts outside the CDR3, is DVKVTQSSRYLVKRTGEKVFLECVQDMDHENMFWYRQDPGLGLRLIYFSYDVKMKEKGDIPEGYSVSREKKERFSLILESASTNQTSMYLCASTKPGVGDYEQYFGPGTRLTVT.

This clone has only a few counts. This chain connects TRBV5-1 to TRBJ1-5; 7 bases fit TRBD1. V dropped 4 bases and J dropped 4; count of bases not matched to a gene: 5. Germline assignment: CDR1 SGHRS and CDR2 YFSETQ. The CDR3 has 14 amino acids. DNA for the CDR3: TGCGCCAGCAGCCGCGGGACAGAAAATCAGCCCCAGCATTTT. Translated, it gives CASSRGTENQPQHF.

The V call is TRBV9, the J call TRBJ2-5; 8 nucleotides align to TRBD1. The junction had 8 bases not matched to a gene; V was cut back by 4 bases and J by 3 bases. The germline CDR1 and CDR2 sequences are SGDLS and YYNGEE. CDR3 length: 15 amino acids. CDR3: CASSPDEGQEETQYF. The CDR3 nucleotides are TGTGCCAGCAGCCCCGACGAGGGACAGGAAGAGACCCAGTACTTC.

The J gene is TRBJ1-4, the V gene TRBV28; no clear D. Germline CDR1 MDHEN, CDR2 SYDVKM. Trimming shortened V by 4 bases and J by 8 bases, and 11 bases separated the two germline ends. This CDR3 is 13 amino acids long. CDR3 loop: CASSWPLGEKLFF. The CDR3 coding sequence is TGTGCCAGCAGTTGGCCCTTGGGGGAAAAACTGTTTTTT.